These 7 T cell receptor beta chains were all obtained from the same sample, sequenced in a study of shared clonotypes between healthy human individuals. Repertoires were generated with immunoSEQ multiplex PCR, while TCRdb's copy carries only in-frame clones and drops some. This table has about 490,000 clones, over 70% appearing once. Sequencing was carried out using PBMCs. These receptors all come from a middle-aged woman in good health. Some clones in this sample may be carry-over from other donors' samples.

The J gene is TRBJ2-7, the V gene TRBV4-1, with TRBD1 matching 7 bases. The trim removed 0 bases at V and 3 bases at J, leaving 5 bases unmatched. Germline V lookup: CDR1 MGHRA, CDR2 YSYEKL. This CDR3 comprises 15 residues. The chain's CDR3 is CASSQEQGPLYEQYF. The CDR3 DNA sequence: TGCGCCAGCAGCCAAGAACAGGGGCCCCTCTACGAGCAGTACTTC.

The V gene is TRBV7-8, the J gene TRBJ1-2; TRBD1 might be the D (6 bases). The CDR3 spans 16 residues. Germline values: CDR1 SGHVS, CDR2 FQNEAQ. V gave up 4 bases and J gave up 3 bases, with 18 bases separating them. CDR3 in DNA: TGTGCCAGCAGCTGGTACGGGGGCTCTCTCGACTATGGCTACACCTTC. This translates into CASSWYGGSLDYGYTF. The whole variable domain, filled in from reference TRBV7-8 and TRBJ1-2, reads GAGVSQSPRYKVAKRGQDVALRCDPISGHVSLFWYQQALGQGPEFLTYFQNEAQLDKSGLPSDRFFAERPEGSVSTLKIQRTQQEDSAVYLCASSWYGGSLDYGYTFGSGTRLTVV.

Regarding this clone: A read error is the likely source, as a far larger clone sits one nucleotide away. The chain links TRBV11-2 to TRBJ1-1, with D perhaps TRBD1 (6 bases). Germline lookup yields CDR1 SGHAT and CDR2 FQNNGV. The CDR3 sequence is 13 residues long. Trimming pared 3 bases from V and 4 bases from J, leaving 9 bases between. The chain's CDR3 is CASSLRGGTEAFF. The CDR3 nucleotides are TGTGCCAGCAGCTTGAGGGGGGGCACTGAAGCTTTCTTT.

The chain carries TRBV2 and TRBJ2-7; 9 positions agree with TRBD2. Germline V CDR1 and CDR2: SNHLY, FYNNEI. The CDR3 totals 14 residues. Trimming took 11 bases from V and 2 from J; bases not matched to a gene: 10. This CDR3 reads CAGSVGGRAYEQYF. The CDR3 DNA reads as TGTGCCGGATCCGTGGGCGGGAGGGCCTACGAGCAGTACTTC.

With respect to this clone: Being one base from a much bigger clone, this may be a read error. This chain uses TRBV7-2 with TRBJ2-6, with D perhaps matching TRBD1 (5 bases). Germline V gene lookup returns CDR1 SGHTA and CDR2 FQGNSA. The length of the CDR3 is 13 residues. This CDR3 reads CASSPPGANVMTF. The CDR3 nucleotides are TGTGCCAGCAGCCCACCTGGGGCCAACGTCATGACTTTC.

The rearrangement links TRBV10-3 to TRBJ1-2, with D possibly matching TRBD1 (5 bases). The CDR3 totals 15 residues. Per germline, CDR1 ENHRY and CDR2 SYGVKD. V lost 7 bases and J lost 8, with 23 bases in between. The chain's CDR3 is CAIMPGGTTHTGYTF. CDR3 DNA sequence: TGTGCCATCATGCCCGGAGGGACTACCCATACGGGCTACACCTTC.

This clone has more than one count but fewer than ten. The V gene is TRBV7-3, the J gene TRBJ2-1; TRBD2 agrees at 13 bases. V dropped 5 bases and J dropped 9; count of bases not matched to a gene: 7. CDR1 is SGHTA and CDR2 is FQGTGA in the germline V gene. The CDR3 is 15 residues long. CDR3 DNA sequence: TGTGCCAGCAGCACCACTAGCGGGAGGGAGGTTGAGCAGTTCTTC. Residues: CASSTTSGREVEQFF. The full variable domain, its missing parts supplied by reference TRBV7-3 and TRBJ2-1, is GAGVSQTPSNKVTEKGKYVELRCDPISGHTALYWYRQSLGQGPEFLIYFQGTGAADDSGLPNDRFFAVRPEGSVSTLKIQRTERGDSAVYLCASSTTSGREVEQFFGPGTRLTVL.